A selection of T cell receptor beta chains follows, all from one sample in a study of Ad26.COV2.S vaccination and SARS-CoV-2 variants. Clones were sequenced by immunoSEQ multiplex PCR, and TCRdb holds only the in-frame ones, with some missing. In the table there are some 290,000 clones, approximately 86% of which are singletons. Sequenced material: peripheral blood, taken in a trial of Ad26.COV2.S vaccine versus placebo. These receptors were collected from a person aged 18 to 59 who received the Ad26.COV2.S COVID-19 vaccine or a placebo. Both conserved end residues are part of each CDR3. The order of the fields is clone size, V gene, J gene, D gene, CDR3 protein, CDR3 DNA. D genes are given only for firm matches. Rows give clone size only sometimes, using once, few, many, or a class for an expanded clone.

NA	TRBV29-1	TRBJ2-1	NA	CSVADNNEQFF	TGCAGCGTTGCGGACAACAATGAGCAGTTCTTC
NA	TRBV5-6	TRBJ2-7	TRBD1	CASSPDRGVPYEQYF	TGTGCCAGCAGCCCCGACAGGGGGGTTCCCTACGAGCAGTACTTC
NA	TRBV4-1	TRBJ2-1	NA	CASSQWSDSYNEQFF	TGCGCCAGCAGCCAATGGTCAGACTCCTACAATGAGCAGTTCTTC
NA	TRBV25-1	TRBJ2-7	NA	CASSEGAWPGEQYF	TGTGCCAGCAGTGAGGGGGCCTGGCCGGGGGAGCAGTACTTC
NA	TRBV30	TRBJ2-2	NA	CAWSVLLGGAVGGELFF	TGTGCCTGGAGTGTACTTTTGGGGGGCGCAGTCGGCGGGGAGCTGTTTTTT
NA	TRBV7-9	TRBJ2-5	NA	CASSADRTVQETQYF	TGTGCCAGCAGCGCAGATCGGACAGTCCAAGAGACCCAGTACTTC
NA	TRBV28	TRBJ1-3	TRBD1	CASSWTGDRGNTIYF	TGTGCCAGCAGTTGGACAGGGGATAGGGGAAACACCATATATTTT
NA	TRBV6-5	TRBJ1-5	NA	CASSYVGGSNQPQHF	TGTGCCAGCAGTTATGTCGGTGGTAGCAATCAGCCCCAGCATTTT
NA	TRBV9	TRBJ1-6	TRBD1	CASSVSTGGDSPLHF	TGTGCCAGCAGCGTTTCTACAGGGGGCGATTCACCCCTCCACTTT
few	TRBV7-2	TRBJ1-1	NA	CASSLEPAGYSEAFF	TGTGCCAGCAGCTTAGAGCCGGCAGGTTATTCTGAAGCTTTCTTT
NA	TRBV7-9	TRBJ2-7	TRBD1	CASSVGSGTVSYEQYF	TGTGCCAGCAGCGTAGGATCCGGGACAGTCTCCTACGAGCAGTACTTC
few	TRBV29-1	TRBJ1-2	NA	CSVEYQGGFSGYTF	TGCAGCGTGGAGTACCAGGGAGGTTTCTCTGGCTACACCTTC
NA	TRBV28	TRBJ1-4	NA	CATQDWANEKLFF	TGTGCCACTCAAGACTGGGCTAATGAAAAACTGTTTTTT
NA	TRBV2	TRBJ2-3	NA	CASNGRGAGMTSTDTQYF	TGTGCCAGCAACGGCCGGGGGGCGGGAATGACTAGCACAGATACGCAGTATTTT
NA	TRBV6-5	TRBJ2-5	NA	CASSYRRGPSKETQYF	TGTGCCAGCAGTTACCGGCGAGGGCCTAGCAAAGAGACCCAGTACTTC
NA	TRBV28	TRBJ2-5	TRBD2	CATRLAGRFFQETQYF	TGTGCCACCAGACTAGCGGGGCGATTTTTTCAAGAGACCCAGTACTTC
NA	TRBV28	TRBJ2-3	TRBD1	CASSSGGQGKTDTQYF	TGTGCCAGCAGTTCCGGCGGACAGGGAAAGACAGATACGCAGTATTTT
once	TRBV2	TRBJ2-3	TRBD1	CASSSDRGPSYTQYF	TGTGCCAGCAGCTCTGACAGGGGGCCGTCTTATACGCAGTATTTT
few	TRBV5-4	TRBJ1-3	NA	CASSLGAGRENTIYF	TGTGCCAGCAGCTTGGGTGCTGGAAGGGAGAACACCATATATTTT
NA	TRBV11-3	TRBJ2-7	NA	CASSLFGTHYEQYF	TGTGCCAGCAGCTTATTCGGGACCCACTACGAGCAGTACTTC
NA	TRBV25-1	TRBJ1-6	NA	CASSEWPGADLYNSPLHF	TGTGCCAGCAGTGAATGGCCGGGGGCAGACCTCTATAATTCACCCCTCCACTTT
NA	TRBV7-9	TRBJ2-5	TRBD2	CASSQRLAGAGETQYF	TGTGCCAGCAGCCAAAGACTAGCGGGGGCGGGGGAGACCCAGTACTTC
NA	TRBV23-1	TRBJ2-4	TRBD2	CASTPGGAVAKNIQYF	TGCGCCAGCACCCCCGGGGGGGCAGTAGCCAAAAACATTCAGTACTTC
NA	TRBV6-4	TRBJ1-4	NA	CASSDSAVSGEKLFF	TGTGCCAGCAGTGACTCAGCGGTGTCGGGGGAAAAACTGTTTTTT
NA	TRBV27	TRBJ2-5	NA	CASSYNPGHRGETQYF	TGTGCCAGCAGTTACAATCCGGGACACAGAGGAGAGACCCAGTACTTC
NA	TRBV7-9	TRBJ1-2	NA	CASSPREGSNYGYTF	TGTGCCAGCAGCCCAAGGGAGGGGTCGAACTATGGCTACACCTTC
NA	TRBV12-2	TRBJ1-2	NA	CASRSEVGTRDREIEGYTF	TGTGCAAGTCGCTCAGAAGTGGGGACCCGGGACAGGGAAATCGAAGGCTACACCTTC
NA	TRBV5-1	TRBJ1-1	NA	CASSPYREDTEAFF	TGCGCCAGCAGCCCGTACAGGGAAGACACTGAAGCTTTCTTT
NA	TRBV12-3/TRBV12-4	TRBJ1-2	NA	CASSEQGFYGYTF	TGTGCCAGCAGTGAACAGGGTTTCTATGGCTACACCTTC
NA	TRBV10-3	TRBJ2-3	NA	CAISGGSTQYF	TGTGCCATCAGTGGTGGGAGTACGCAGTATTTT
once	TRBV19	TRBJ2-2	TRBD1	CASSTRTGMGTGELFF	TGTGCCAGTAGTACACGGACAGGAATGGGCACCGGGGAGCTGTTTTTT
many	TRBV28	TRBJ1-5	NA	CASSPRARAGNQPQHF	TGTGCCAGCAGTCCCCGGGCTCGAGCGGGCAATCAGCCCCAGCATTTT
NA	TRBV5-4	TRBJ2-5	TRBD2	CASSGIAGGHRETQYF	TGTGCCAGCAGCGGTATAGCGGGGGGGCATCGAGAGACCCAGTACTTC
NA	TRBV12-5	TRBJ2-2	NA	CASGPDSFTGELFF	TGTGCTAGTGGTCCCGACAGTTTCACCGGGGAGCTGTTTTTT
NA	TRBV6-2/TRBV6-3	TRBJ1-5	NA	CASSFRGQPQHF	TGTGCCAGCAGTTTCAGGGGCCAGCCCCAGCATTTT
NA	TRBV7-9	TRBJ1-2	NA	CASSSTMTRPNGYTF	TGTGCCAGCAGCTCCACGATGACTCGTCCAAATGGCTACACCTTC
NA	TRBV12-3/TRBV12-4	TRBJ1-1	NA	CASSPDSEAFF	TGTGCCAGCAGCCCGGACAGCGAAGCTTTCTTT
many	TRBV12-3/TRBV12-4	TRBJ1-2	NA	CASSLRPLMGYTF	TGTGCCAGCAGTTTAAGACCGCTCATGGGCTACACCTTC
NA	TRBV4-2	TRBJ2-1	TRBD2	CASSPVGRGKAEQFF	TGTGCCAGCAGCCCAGTGGGGCGGGGGAAGGCTGAGCAGTTCTTC
NA	TRBV12-3/TRBV12-4	TRBJ2-5	TRBD1	CASTPSGGTQYF	TGTGCCAGCACCCCCTCAGGGGGGACCCAGTACTTC
NA	TRBV21-1	TRBJ2-2	NA	CASSPGTPGELFF	TGTGCCAGCAGCCCAGGTACCCCCGGGGAGCTGTTTTTT
NA	TRBV5-1	TRBJ2-7	NA	CASSLGTVPSSYEQYF	TGCGCCAGCAGCTTGGGGACAGTACCTAGCTCCTACGAGCAGTACTTC
NA	TRBV28	TRBJ1-4	NA	CASIDIMREKLFF	TGTGCCAGCATCGATATAATGCGGGAAAAACTGTTTTTT
NA	TRBV3-1/TRBV3-2	TRBJ2-5	NA	CASSQVTETQYF	TGTGCCAGCAGCCAAGTAACGGAGACCCAGTACTTC
NA	TRBV4-2	TRBJ2-1	TRBD2	CASSPNRGGMGNEQFF	TGTGCCAGCAGCCCAAACCGGGGGGGCATGGGCAATGAGCAGTTCTTC
NA	TRBV1	TRBJ1-1	NA	CTSSPLRLNTEAFF	TGCACCAGCAGCCCGCTCCGACTGAACACTGAAGCTTTCTTT
NA	TRBV6-6	TRBJ1-3	TRBD1	CASRLTGGTGNTIYF	TGTGCCAGCAGATTAACAGGGGGAACTGGAAACACCATATATTTT
NA	TRBV11-3	TRBJ2-1	TRBD2	CASRPTGGSEQFF	TGTGCCAGCAGGCCGACGGGGGGAAGTGAGCAGTTCTTC
NA	TRBV27	TRBJ1-1	NA	CASSAATNTEAFF	TGTGCCAGCAGCGCCGCTACTAACACTGAAGCTTTCTTT
NA	TRBV7-9	TRBJ1-4	NA	CASSLWLGREDEKLFF	TGTGCCAGCAGCTTATGGTTAGGGCGAGAGGATGAAAAACTGTTTTTT
once	TRBV28	TRBJ2-5	TRBD2	CASSLYLTGGRETQYF	TGTGCCAGCAGTTTATATCTAACGGGGGGTCGTGAGACCCAGTACTTC
NA	TRBV5-1	TRBJ2-1	NA	CASSLEGSGEQFF	TGCGCCAGCAGCTTGGAGGGGTCAGGTGAGCAGTTCTTC
NA	TRBV5-1	TRBJ1-1	NA	CASSLMRDMNTEAFF	TGCGCCAGCAGCTTGATGAGGGACATGAACACTGAAGCTTTCTTT
NA	TRBV9	TRBJ2-6	NA	CASSPRPSGANVLTF	TGTGCCAGCAGCCCGAGGCCCTCTGGGGCCAACGTCCTGACTTTC
NA	TRBV28	TRBJ1-1	NA	CASSPLVTEAFF	TGTGCCAGCAGTCCCCTGGTTACTGAAGCTTTCTTT
NA	TRBV29-1	TRBJ2-2	TRBD1	CSVVPGQGATGELFF	TGCAGCGTTGTGCCGGGACAGGGGGCTACCGGGGAGCTGTTTTTT
NA	TRBV3-1/TRBV3-2	TRBJ2-3	NA	CASSQDTDLGDTQYF	TGTGCCAGCAGCCAAGATACAGACCTTGGAGATACGCAGTATTTT
NA	TRBV5-1	TRBJ2-1	TRBD2	CASSLAPRGSGGSYNEQFF	TGCGCCAGCAGCTTGGCCCCTCGGGGAAGCGGGGGTTCCTACAATGAGCAGTTCTTC
NA	TRBV19	TRBJ1-3	NA	CASKGPLSGNTIYF	TGTGCCAGTAAAGGTCCCCTCTCTGGAAACACCATATATTTT